This TCR beta chain stems from a study of T-cell reconstitution after alpha-beta-depleted transplantation in children. Per germline, CDR1 MNHEY and CDR2 SVGAGI. CDR3 length: 15 residues. The trim removed 2 bases at V and 2 bases at J, leaving 0 bases unmatched. Study-wide findings and caveats: By about two months after transplant, alpha-beta T cells reportedly arose from several hundred graft clones that had expanded. In some patients, recipient T cells and intrathymic progenitors surviving conditioning explained high day-60 diversity. From newly produced T cells came most of the T-cell counts and diversity one year after transplant.

Only a few counts were recorded for this clonotype. What it recognizes is unknown. TCRbeta library preparation incorporated unique molecular identifiers. TCRdb passed the PCR reads through MiXCR, listing each CDR3 protein once. The repertoire holds approximately 430,000 distinct CDR3 sequences, with roughly 16% as singletons. Sample: PBMCs, mostly from graft donor cells, taken 360 days after TCRalphabeta/CD19-depleted stem cell transplant. V gene TRBV6-5 combines with J gene TRBJ1-3; 10 bases align to TRBD1. The clonotype originates from a boy in the first two years of life who had a stem cell transplant for Wiskott-Aldrich syndrome, so the T cells may come from the graft donor. CDR3 sequence (DNA): TGTGCCAGCAGTTACGGGACAGGGGCTGGAAACACCATATATTTT. Protein product: CASSYGTGAGNTIYF.